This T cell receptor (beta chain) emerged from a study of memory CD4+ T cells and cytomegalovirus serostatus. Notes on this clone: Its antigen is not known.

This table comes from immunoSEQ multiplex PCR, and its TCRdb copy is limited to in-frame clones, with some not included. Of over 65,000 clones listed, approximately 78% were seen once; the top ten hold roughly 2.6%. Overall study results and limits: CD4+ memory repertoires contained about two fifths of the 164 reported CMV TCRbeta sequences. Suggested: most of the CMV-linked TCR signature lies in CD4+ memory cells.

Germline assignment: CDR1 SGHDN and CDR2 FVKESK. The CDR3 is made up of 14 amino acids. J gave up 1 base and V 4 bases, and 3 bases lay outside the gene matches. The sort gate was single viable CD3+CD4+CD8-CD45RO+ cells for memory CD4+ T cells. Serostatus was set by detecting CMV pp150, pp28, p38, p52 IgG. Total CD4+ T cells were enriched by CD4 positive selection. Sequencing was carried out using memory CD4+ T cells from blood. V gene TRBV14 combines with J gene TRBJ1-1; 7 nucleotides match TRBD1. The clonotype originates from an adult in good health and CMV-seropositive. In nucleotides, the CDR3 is TGTGCCAGCAGCCCCTACAGGGGGAACACTGAAGCTTTCTTT. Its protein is CASSPYRGNTEAFF. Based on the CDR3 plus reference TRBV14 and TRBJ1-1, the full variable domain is EAGVTQFPSHSVIEKGQTVTLRCDPISGHDNLYWYRRVMGKEIKFLLHFVKESKQDESGMPNNRFLAERTGGTYSTLKVQPAELEDSGVYFCASSPYRGNTEAFFGQGTRLTVV.